Included here is one TCR beta chain sequence, with context. What it binds is not known. These data are taken from a study of cytomegalovirus exposure and HLA in healthy donors. General observations from the study: Fewer N-insertions than the approximately 610-donor mean were reportedly shown by an Asian-associated ancestry cluster in a later analysis. Common viral pathogens were later found to be apparently linked to several of the most significant clusters. The study listed 164 cytomegalovirus-associated TCR beta chains.

At collection, donors were nominally healthy, but unrecorded immune exposures were probable. The germline V gene has CDR1 KGHSH and CDR2 LQKENI. This CDR3 comprises 16 residues. V dropped 2 bases and J dropped 0; count of bases not matched to a gene: 4. The primer mix had 60 Vbeta and 13 Jbeta primers. Sequenced by immunoSEQ multiplex PCR; TCRdb stores in-frame clones only, minus some. The sample includes 90,000 to 95,000 clones, approximately 84% seen only once; the top ten take 0.95% to 1.5%. Sample: PBMCs. The chain uses TRBV18 and TRBJ1-5; TRBD1 agrees at 7 bases. This receptor was obtained from a girl aged 2 to 10 in good health and CMV-seropositive. This chain's CDR3 is CASSPGTVYSNQPQHF. CDR3 DNA: TGTGCCAGCTCACCAGGGACAGTTTATAGCAATCAGCCCCAGCATTTT.